Presented here are 14 T cell receptor beta chains from one specimen sequenced in a study of beta chain features in type 1 diabetes. Study results and limitations: TCRB CDR3s were moderately but significantly shorter in Type 1 diabetes patients in all four CD4+ subsets.

Sequencing targeted expressed TCRB transcripts, as all isolated RNA had been reverse transcribed. The repertoire was sequenced with immunoSEQ multiplex PCR; TCRdb's copy has only in-frame clones and lacks some. The table records 400,000 or so clones, roughly 12% of them present only once. For these receptors, no antigen is known. The sample comprised naive CD4+ T cells from blood. The origin of the receptors is a young woman with type 1 diabetes.

The V gene is TRBV29-1, the J gene TRBJ2-5, with a weak D call TRBD2 (6 bases). Germline CDR1 is SQVTM and CDR2 is ANQGSEA. This CDR3 spans 14 amino acids. The ends were cut back, 7 bases at V and 3 bases at J, with 18 bases in the middle. CDR3 DNA sequence: TGCAGCGCAACACCCGGGACTGCTGAAGAGACCCAGTACTTC. It translates to CSATPGTAEETQYF.

The genes are TRBV5-6 and TRBJ2-7, with 9 bases fitting TRBD1. Germline CDR1 is SGHDT and CDR2 is YYEEEE. CDR3 size: 16 residues. With V trimmed by 4 bases and J by 2 bases, 10 bases remained unmatched. The CDR3 nucleotides read TGTGCCAGCAGCGGTCACAGGGGGCCCCTACCCTACGAGCAGTACTTC. Encoded protein: CASSGHRGPLPYEQYF. Filled out from reference TRBV5-6 and TRBJ2-7, the complete variable domain reads DAGVTQSPTHLIKTRGQQVTLRCSPKSGHDTVSWYQQALGQGPQFIFQYYEEEERQRGNFPDRFSGHQFPNYSSELNVNALLLGDSALYLCASSGHRGPLPYEQYFGPGTRLTVT.

This clone was seen a few times. In DNA form, the CDR3 reads TGCGCCAGCAGCCCGGCAGGCCGATCCTACGAGCAGTACTTC. Its protein product is CASSPAGRSYEQYF. V is TRBV4-3 and J is TRBJ2-7; D uncertain. Germline V lookup: CDR1 LGHNA, CDR2 YSLEER. V was shortened by 4 bases and J by 1 base, with 11 bases between the two germline ends. This CDR3 comprises 14 residues.

This clone was picked up a small number of times. The chain couples TRBV25-1 to TRBJ2-3; TRBD2 agrees at 10 bases. The CDR3 sequence is 17 residues long. V gave up 3 bases and J gave up 8 bases; unmatched junction bases: 14. CDR1 is MGHDK and CDR2 is SYGVNS in the germline V gene. CDR3: CASSDLLAGAVTGTQYF. The CDR3 DNA is TGTGCCAGCAGTGATTTGCTAGCGGGAGCCGTTACGGGTACGCAGTATTTT.

This clone occurred a few times. CDR3: CASSQDSYGYTF. Here the CDR3 DNA reads TGTGCCAGCAGCCAGGACAGCTATGGCTACACCTTC. The J gene is TRBJ1-2, the V gene TRBV14, with D maybe TRBD1 (6 bases). Germline CDR1 reads SGHDN; CDR2 reads FVKESK. The CDR3 is 12 amino acids. Trimming left V 3 bases short and J 4 bases short, with 6 bases between.

This chain links TRBV11-2 with TRBJ2-1, with D uncertain. This CDR3 region has 12 residues. V lost 3 bases to trimming and J lost 9 bases, with 9 bases between them. Germline loops: CDR1 SGHAT, CDR2 FQNNGV. CDR3 in DNA: TGTGCCAGCAGCTTCTCTAGGATTGAGCAGTTCTTC. It yields the protein CASSFSRIEQFF.

This clone came up a few times. CDR3 bases: TGTGCCAGCAGCTCGTCACAGGGCCGCGAGCAGTACTTC. Translated, it gives CASSSSQGREQYF. The chain combines TRBV7-8 with TRBJ2-7, with D possibly TRBD1 on 6 matching bases. Germline-derived CDR1 and CDR2 are SGHVS and FQNEAQ. This CDR3 comprises 13 residues. The V gene lost 4 bases and the J gene lost 6 bases, with 13 bases spanning the gap.

This chain links TRBV5-1 with TRBJ2-2; weak D call: TRBD1 (6 bases). The V end lost 4 bases, the J end lost 1 base, and 20 bases lay between the germline ends. CDR1 is SGHRS, CDR2 YFSETQ, per germline. This CDR3 spans 18 amino acids. CDR3 nucleotide sequence: TGCGCCAGCAGCGTAACGCAGGGGACCTTACTGAACACCGGGGAGCTGTTTTTT. Its protein product is CASSVTQGTLLNTGELFF.

This chain uses TRBV27 with TRBJ2-7, with D perhaps matching TRBD1 (6 bases). Looked up from germline, CDR1 is MNHEY and CDR2 is SMNVEV (reference sequence). Trimming cost V 7 bases and J 3 bases, with 16 bases left between them. The CDR3 loop spans 14 amino acids. In DNA form, the CDR3 reads TGTGCCAGCACTCAGAACGAGGACAGCTACGAGCAGTACTTC. Its translation: CASTQNEDSYEQYF.

This clone occurred a few times. Other DNA sequences in this sample translate to the same CDR3. The J gene is TRBJ2-1, the V gene TRBV5-1; 8 nucleotides match TRBD1. V lost 5 bases to trimming and J lost 5 bases; unmatched junction nucleotides: 3. This CDR3 comprises 13 residues. Germline loops: CDR1 SGHRS, CDR2 YFSETQ. The CDR3 sequence is CASSSGQDNEQFF. For the CDR3, the DNA is TGCGCCAGCAGTTCGGGACAGGACAATGAGCAGTTCTTC.

The table lists this clone with a few counts. The genes are TRBV11-3 and TRBJ2-3, with 10 bases matching TRBD2. Germline V CDR1 and CDR2: SGHNT, YENEEA. J lost 10 bases, V lost 5 bases, and 9 bases had no gene match. This CDR3 is built from 14 residues. DNA of the CDR3: TGTGCCAGCAGCCCAGCGGGAGGGCCCTCTCCGCAGTATTTT. Residues: CASSPAGGPSPQYF.

This clone appeared a few times. The chain employs TRBV7-2 and TRBJ2-7, with 7 bases fitting TRBD1. Germline V gives CDR1 SGHTA, CDR2 FQGNSA. The CDR3 extends over 12 amino acids. After removal of 6 bases from V and 2 bases from J, the junction contained 1 base not matched to a gene. This CDR3 reads CASSGQAYEQYF. The CDR3 nucleotides are TGTGCCAGCAGTGGACAGGCCTACGAGCAGTACTTC.

The rearrangement links TRBV15 to TRBJ2-3; 9 bases map to TRBD2. With 5 bases clipped from V and 2 bases from J, the junction kept 5 bases outside the gene matches. The length of the CDR3 is 15 residues. In germline, CDR1 is LNHNV, CDR2 YYDKDF (reference sequence). CDR3 DNA: TGTGCCACCAGCGCGGGGGGGGGTATCACAGATACGCAGTATTTT. This codes for CATSAGGGITDTQYF.

The chain has TRBV11-3 and TRBJ2-1; the D gene is possibly TRBD2 (5 bases). Germline V gives CDR1 SGHNT, CDR2 YENEEA. This CDR3 has 14 residues. Trimming stripped 5 bases from V and 2 bases from J, with 10 bases between. The CDR3 is CASSDDYPYNEQFF. In DNA, the CDR3 is TGTGCCAGCAGCGATGACTACCCCTACAATGAGCAGTTCTTC.